These 8 T cell receptor beta chains came from one sample sequenced in a study of molecular identifiers for immune sequencing clone quantification (dated by TCRdb to about 2018). Library generation was performed with PCR. Sequencing took place on a NextSeq 500. Clones were called with MiXCR by TCRdb after fastp trimmed the public reads at Q25, and only in-frame beta chains were retained. Rows are unified per CDR3 protein, each entry keeping the most common DNA and genes. For this sample the table gives about 510,000 distinct CDR3 sequences, of which 25% were detected only once. The ten largest clones capture under 0.8% of the sample. The specimen was naive CD8+ T cells from blood, with Jurkat cell RNA spiked in. The cell subset or site label on this specimen signifies: FACS-sorted CD8+CD4-CCR7+CD45RA+ naive T cells. These receptors were obtained from a human donor in good health. Some libraries in this study had Jurkat cell RNA spiked in.

The chain combines TRBV27 with TRBJ2-7, with 7 bases that match TRBD1. Trimming took 10 bases from V and 2 from J; bases not matched to a gene: 14. Germline CDR1 MNHEY, CDR2 SMNVEV (reference sequence). There are 15 residues in the CDR3. The DNA of the CDR3 is TGTGCCATCGCCACGAGACAGGGCAGAGCCTACGAGCAGTACTTC. Amino acid sequence: CAIATRQGRAYEQYF.

V is TRBV7-9 and J is TRBJ1-3, with D perhaps TRBD1 (6 bases). Trimming took off 5 bases at V and 2 bases at J, with 10 bases between the two ends. This CDR3 comprises 14 residues. Per the germline V gene, CDR1 is SEHNR and CDR2 is FQNEAQ (reference sequence). The CDR3: CASSLPGAGNTIYF. The CDR3 DNA is TGTGCCAGCAGCCTGCCAGGGGCTGGAAACACCATATATTTT.

The chain combines TRBV9 with TRBJ2-2; possibly TRBD2 for D (6 bases). There are 13 residues in the CDR3. V lost 3 bases, J lost 6 bases, and 9 bases lay in between. The germline V gene encodes CDR1 SGDLS and CDR2 YYNGEE. In DNA form, the CDR3 reads TGTGCCAGCAGCGCAGCGGGCTCCGGGGAGCTGTTTTTT. This sequence encodes CASSAAGSGELFF. Complete variable domain (other parts from reference TRBV9 and TRBJ2-2): DSGVTQTPKHLITATGQRVTLRCSPRSGDLSVYWYQQSLDQGLQFLIQYYNGEERAKGNILERFSAQQFPDLHSELNLSSLELGDSALYFCASSAAGSGELFFGEGSRLTVL.

This clonotype was found a few times. The CDR3 DNA is TGCAGTGCTAGATCGGACAGTAGTAGTTACGAGCAGTACTTC. It is translated as CSARSDSSSYEQYF. J is TRBJ2-7 and V is TRBV20-1, with a possible D match to TRBD1 (6 bases). V gave up 2 bases and J gave up 4 bases, with 15 bases separating them. The CDR3 loop spans 14 amino acids. Germline V gene data show CDR1 as DFQATT and CDR2 as SNEGSKA (reference sequence).

Ten or more counts support this clonotype. As DNA, the CDR3 is TGCGCCAGCAGATTTCTCGGTAGCAACGGTGAGCAGTTCTTC. Protein sequence: CASRFLGSNGEQFF. This sequence joins TRBV4-3 and TRBJ2-1, with D unclear. The V end was cut by 6 bases, the J end by 9 bases, with 18 bases between. The CDR3 is 14 residues long. Germline V gene lookup returns CDR1 LGHNA and CDR2 YSLEER.

The CDR3 DNA reads as TGTGCCAGCAGACAGGGACTAGCGGACTACGAGCAGTACTTC. This gives the protein CASRQGLADYEQYF. The chain links TRBV28 to TRBJ2-7; 11 bases align to TRBD2. The CDR3 is 14 residues long. Germline CDR1 reads MDHEN; CDR2 reads SYDVKM. V lost 6 bases, J lost 3 bases, and 4 bases stayed unmatched. The full variable domain, with the rest looked up from reference TRBV28 and TRBJ2-7, is DVKVTQSSRYLVKRTGEKVFLECVQDMDHENMFWYRQDPGLGLRLIYFSYDVKMKEKGDIPEGYSVSREKKERFSLILESASTNQTSMYLCASRQGLADYEQYFGPGTRLTVT.

CDR3: CASSGFVGTSGNYEQYF. The CDR3 nucleotides read TGTGCCAGCAGTGGATTCGTAGGGACTAGCGGGAACTACGAGCAGTACTTC. V and J are TRBV28 and TRBJ2-7; TRBD2 agrees at 13 bases. J was trimmed by 3 bases and V by 5 bases; bases with no gene match: 10. The CDR3 spans 17 residues. Germline CDR1 is MDHEN and CDR2 is SYDVKM. The variable domain in full, completed from reference TRBV28 and TRBJ2-7, reads DVKVTQSSRYLVKRTGEKVFLECVQDMDHENMFWYRQDPGLGLRLIYFSYDVKMKEKGDIPEGYSVSREKKERFSLILESASTNQTSMYLCASSGFVGTSGNYEQYFGPGTRLTVT.

Turning to this clonotype: A much larger clone is a single base away; this may be a read error. The chain couples TRBV6-5 to TRBJ1-2, with D unclear. This CDR3 spans 14 amino acids. Trimming removed 4 bases at V and 3 bases at J, with 12 bases between. Germline V CDR1 and CDR2: MNHEY, SVGAGI. CDR3 in DNA: TGTGCCAGCAGTTCAAGGGTAGGAGACTATGGCTACACCTTC. This codes for CASSSRVGDYGYTF.